Below are 29 T cell receptor beta chains sequenced from a single sample in a study of blood T cell repertoires in COVID-19. TCRdb keeps only in-frame clones here, not all; method: immunoSEQ multiplex PCR. This table holds some 330,000 clones, 65% to 90% found once. Material: PBMCs or T cells enriched from blood (not recorded which). The receptors derive from a man in his thirties or forties who had recovered from COVID-19.

The chain recombines TRBV18 with TRBJ1-5; a weak D match, TRBD1 (5 bases). Germline V gene data show CDR1 as KGHSH and CDR2 as LQKENI. V was cut by 6 bases and J by 1 base, with 10 bases left in between. The CDR3 is 14 amino acids. The chain's CDR3 is CASSLDTSNQPQHF. The CDR3 DNA sequence: TGTGCCAGCTCTCTGGACACGAGCAATCAGCCCCAGCATTTT.

The chain recombines TRBV12-3 or TRBV12-4 with TRBJ1-6; D is undetermined. V was shortened by 2 bases and J by 17 bases, with 16 bases between the two germline ends. The CDR3 runs 13 residues. CDR3 bases: TGTGCCAGCAGTTTAATTGGAAGGACTGCTGTCCACTTT. Its translation is CASSLIGRTAVHF.

V and J are TRBV5-4 and TRBJ2-1; TRBD2 matches 7 bases. CDR1 SGHNT and CDR2 YYREEE come from the germline V gene (reference sequence). The CDR3 length is 13 residues. V was pared by 1 base and J by 8 bases, with 3 bases of the junction left unmatched. The CDR3 DNA follows: TGTGCCAGCAGCTTGCTAGCGGTGGATGAGCAGTTCTTC. It specifies CASSLLAVDEQFF.

This clone was recorded once. The rearrangement joins TRBV5-1 to TRBJ1-3; D is possibly TRBD1 (5 bases). Germline V gene data show CDR1 as SGHRS and CDR2 as YFSETQ. V gave up 4 bases and J gave up 3 bases, with 11 bases separating them. The CDR3 runs 14 residues. CDR3 DNA sequence: TGCGCCAGCAGCCTAGGGGCGGATGGAAACACCATATATTTT. Translated: CASSLGADGNTIYF.

This clone showed up just once. The J gene is TRBJ1-5, the V gene TRBV19; D call uncertain. CDR1 is LNHDA, CDR2 SQIVND, per germline (reference sequence). CDR3 length: 15 amino acids. V gave up 2 bases and J gave up 0 bases, with 8 bases separating them. The CDR3 loop is CASSITHSSNQPQHF. CDR3 nucleotides: TGTGCCAGTAGTATAACCCACAGTAGCAATCAGCCCCAGCATTTT.

This chain connects TRBV6-2 or TRBV6-3 to TRBJ1-5; D possibly corresponds to TRBD1 (6 bases). CDR3 length: 18 residues. CDR1 is MNHEY, CDR2 SVGEGT, per germline. Trimming removed 5 bases at V and 2 bases at J, with 22 bases between. CDR3 DNA sequence: TGTGCCAGCAGTCCCTTACTGGGGGGGGCTCGCGGCAATCAGCCCCAGCATTTT. Protein product: CASSPLLGGARGNQPQHF.

V gene TRBV3-1 (or the pseudogene TRBV3-2) combines with J gene TRBJ2-4; the D is unclear. The V gene lost 1 base and the J gene lost 3 bases, with 4 bases spanning the gap. CDR1 LGHDT and CDR2 YNNKEL come from the germline V gene (reference sequence). This CDR3 region has 13 residues. Here the CDR3 reads CASSQGDKNIQYF. Here the CDR3 DNA reads TGTGCCAGCAGCCAAGGAGACAAAAACATTCAGTACTTC.

The chain employs TRBV5-1 and TRBJ2-6; 9 bases align to TRBD1. The junction had 7 bases not matched to a gene; V was cut back by 3 bases and J by 0 bases. Germline-derived CDR1 and CDR2 are SGHRS and YFSETQ. The CDR3 sequence is 18 residues long. The CDR3 sequence is CASSYRGTGSSGANVLTF. CDR3 bases: TGCGCCAGCAGCTACAGGGGGACAGGGAGCTCTGGGGCCAACGTCCTGACTTTC. Variable domain in full (rest from reference TRBV5-1 and TRBJ2-6): KAGVTQTPRYLIKTRGQQVTLSCSPISGHRSVSWYQQTPGQGLQFLFEYFSETQRNKGNFPGRFSGRQFSNSRSEMNVSTLELGDSALYLCASSYRGTGSSGANVLTFGAGSRLTVL.

This clone showed up just once. The J gene is TRBJ1-4, the V gene TRBV23-1; tentatively, D is TRBD1 (6 bases). TRBV23-1 counts as an open reading frame of uncertain function. The CDR3 covers 15 residues. Trimming took off 4 bases at V and 3 bases at J, with 12 bases between the two ends. The CDR3 protein is CASSRAGASNEKLFF. The CDR3 nucleotides read TGCGCCAGCAGTCGCGCGGGGGCCTCTAATGAAAAACTGTTTTTT.

This clone was observed many times. The V and J genes are TRBV4-1 and TRBJ2-1; TRBD2 might be the D (5 bases). V was cut by 4 bases and J by 7 bases, with 11 bases left in between. The germline CDR1 and CDR2 sequences are MGHRA and YSYEKL. The CDR3 extends over 13 amino acids. In DNA form, the CDR3 reads TGCGCCAGCAGCCGCTCCGGGGAAAATGAGCAGTTCTTC. It translates to CASSRSGENEQFF.

The rearrangement uses TRBV19 and TRBJ2-7; 9 bases map to TRBD2. The CDR3 length is 15 residues. V was clipped by 4 bases and J by 1 base; unmatched bases: 5. CDR1 is LNHDA, CDR2 SQIVND, per germline (reference sequence). CDR3 protein: CASSTLRGGSYEQYF. The CDR3 bases are TGTGCCAGTAGTACCCTGCGGGGGGGGTCCTACGAGCAGTACTTC.

The chain is built from TRBV19 and TRBJ2-1, with D uncertain. Trimming shortened V by 9 bases and J by 0 bases, and 15 bases separated the two germline ends. The CDR3 length is 15 residues. Germline loops: CDR1 LNHDA, CDR2 SQIVND (reference sequence). The DNA of the CDR3 is TGTGCCAGCCTCCCCAGCGCAAACTCCTACAATGAGCAGTTCTTC. Amino acid sequence: CASLPSANSYNEQFF.

In this sample, this clone turned up a few times. The V call is TRBV5-1, the J call TRBJ2-3, with 8 bases that match TRBD2. V lost 4 bases to trimming and J lost 6 bases; unmatched junction nucleotides: 10. Germline CDR1 reads SGHRS; CDR2 reads YFSETQ. There are 15 residues in the CDR3. This CDR3 is CASSRTRGGRDTQYF. CDR3 nucleotide sequence: TGCGCCAGCAGCCGCACCCGCGGGGGGAGGGATACGCAGTATTTT. Supplemented by reference TRBV5-1 and TRBJ2-3, the full variable domain reads KAGVTQTPRYLIKTRGQQVTLSCSPISGHRSVSWYQQTPGQGLQFLFEYFSETQRNKGNFPGRFSGRQFSNSRSEMNVSTLELGDSALYLCASSRTRGGRDTQYFGPGTRLTVL.

The genes are TRBV19 and TRBJ2-7, with D possibly being TRBD2 (6 bases). The CDR3 covers 14 residues. Deletions cut 5 bases from V and 5 bases from J, with 16 bases between. Germline V lookup: CDR1 LNHDA, CDR2 SQIVND (reference sequence). The CDR3 DNA follows: TGTGCCAGTAGTTCCCGGAGGGGCAAGGACGAGCAGTACTTC. Translation: CASSSRRGKDEQYF.

J is TRBJ1-1 and V is TRBV21-1. TRBV21-1 is a pseudogene. This CDR3 region has 15 residues. CDR3 in amino acids: CASSKSNRGNTEAFF. The CDR3 coding sequence is TGTGCCAGCAGCAAATCGAATCGGGGGAACACTGAAGCTTTCTTT.

The genes are TRBV5-1 and TRBJ1-6, with D possibly TRBD1 on 6 matching bases. Trimming left V 4 bases short and J 10 bases short, with 18 bases between. The V gene's germline CDR1 is SGHRS and CDR2 YFSETQ. The CDR3 contains 15 residues. The chain's CDR3 is CASSGGGQRQSPLHF. DNA of the CDR3: TGCGCCAGCAGCGGAGGCGGACAGAGGCAATCACCCCTCCACTTT.

This CDR3 reads CASSVAGTGGVRYGYTF. In DNA form, the CDR3 reads TGTGCCAGCAGCGTCGCCGGGACAGGGGGCGTTAGGTATGGCTACACCTTC. V usage is TRBV27 and J usage is TRBJ1-2, with 12 bases identical to TRBD1. Trimming at V came to 6 bases and at J to 5 bases, leaving 13 bases not matched to a gene. Germline values: CDR1 MNHEY, CDR2 SMNVEV (reference sequence). The CDR3 is made up of 17 amino acids.

The chain couples TRBV3-1 (or the pseudogene TRBV3-2) to TRBJ1-1; no firm D call. Germline V gives CDR1 LGHDT, CDR2 YNNKEL (reference sequence). The CDR3 has 16 residues. Trimming took off 1 base at V and 10 bases at J, with 22 bases between the two ends. The CDR3 bases are TGTGCCAGCAGCCAAGCGTTCTTATGGGCCCCCTCGGCAGCTTTCTTT. It translates to CASSQAFLWAPSAAFF.

The rearrangement uses TRBV2 and TRBJ2-3; 7 bases fit TRBD1. CDR3 length equals 15 residues. Per germline, CDR1 SNHLY and CDR2 FYNNEI. Trimming at V came to 6 bases and at J to 1 base, leaving 7 bases not matched to a gene. The CDR3 DNA follows: TGTGCCAGCAGGGCAGACAGGGTCGGCACAGATACGCAGTATTTT. Its protein product is CASRADRVGTDTQYF.

This sequence joins TRBV9 and TRBJ1-4, with D possibly TRBD1 on 6 matching bases. The germline gives CDR1 SGDLS, CDR2 YYNGEE. The length of the CDR3 is 16 residues. V lost 0 bases, J lost 8 bases, and 17 bases lay in between. The CDR3 here is CASSVATDSDGEKLFF. CDR3 DNA: TGTGCCAGCAGCGTAGCTACGGACAGCGACGGGGAAAAACTGTTTTTT.

The CDR3 spells CASSIGDWRALEKNTEAFF. Written as DNA, the CDR3 is TGTGCCAGTAGTATAGGGGATTGGAGGGCATTGGAGAAGAACACTGAAGCTTTCTTT. The rearrangement uses TRBV19 and TRBJ1-1, with D uncertain. CDR3 length: 19 residues. CDR1 LNHDA and CDR2 SQIVND come from the germline V gene (reference sequence). V gave up 1 base and J gave up 1 base, with 22 bases separating them.

The genes are TRBV7-8 and TRBJ2-7; D might be TRBD1 (6 bases). V gave up 4 bases and J gave up 2 bases, with 12 bases separating them. The germline V gene encodes CDR1 SGHVS and CDR2 FQNEAQ. The CDR3 is 14 residues long. The CDR3 DNA is TGTGCCAGCAGCTGGGAAGGGGGTACCTACGAGCAGTACTTC. This codes for CASSWEGGTYEQYF.

The rearrangement links TRBV4-2 to TRBJ1-2; D may be TRBD1 (5 bases). Germline V gives CDR1 LGHNA, CDR2 YNFKEQ. Between the trimmed V and J ends, which lost 3 bases and 5 bases, there was a span of 16 bases. This CDR3 is built from 15 residues. The CDR3: CASSQETGTPYGYTF. DNA of the CDR3: TGTGCCAGCAGCCAGGAAACCGGGACTCCTTATGGCTACACCTTC.

This chain joins TRBV15 and TRBJ2-1, with 10 nucleotides matching TRBD2. Germline CDR1 and CDR2: LNHNV and YYDKDF (reference sequence). With 5 bases clipped from V and 4 bases from J, the junction kept 8 bases outside the gene matches. The CDR3 runs 16 residues. In DNA form, the CDR3 reads TGTGCCACCAGCGGGGAGCCGACTAGCGGGTACAATGAGCAGTTCTTC. This sequence encodes CATSGEPTSGYNEQFF.

The chain carries TRBV27 and TRBJ1-5; D gene ambiguous. The V gene's germline CDR1 is MNHEY and CDR2 SMNVEV (reference sequence). V was trimmed by 0 bases and J by 2 bases, leaving 8 bases between them. This CDR3 contains 15 residues. The CDR3 spells CASSLSWQGNQPQHF. CDR3 sequence (DNA): TGTGCCAGCAGTTTATCCTGGCAGGGCAATCAGCCCCAGCATTTT.

This clone was counted once. The chain combines TRBV18 with TRBJ1-6; D is ambiguous. CDR1 is KGHSH and CDR2 is LQKENI in the germline V gene. This CDR3 contains 15 residues. V gave up 5 bases and J gave up 8 bases, with 16 bases separating them. CDR3 in amino acids: CASSESRAGDSPLHF. CDR3 DNA sequence: TGTGCCAGCTCAGAATCGAGGGCAGGTGATTCACCCCTCCACTTT. The variable domain in full, with the rest retrieved from reference TRBV18 and TRBJ1-6, is NAGVMQNPRHLVRRRGQEARLRCSPMKGHSHVYWYRQLPEEGLKFMVYLQKENIIDESGMPKERFSAEFPKEGPSILRIQQVVRGDSAAYFCASSESRAGDSPLHFGNGTRLTVT.

The V call is TRBV7-9, the J call TRBJ2-1; D perhaps matches TRBD2 (6 bases). Germline V CDR1 and CDR2: SEHNR, FQNEAQ (reference sequence). Trimming removed 5 bases at V and 10 bases at J, with 15 bases between. There are 13 residues in the CDR3. CDR3 DNA sequence: TGTGCCAGCAGCGCTCCGGGAGCGGTGGAGCAGTTCTTC. Its translation: CASSAPGAVEQFF.

The chain couples TRBV11-2 to TRBJ2-3; D perhaps matches TRBD2 (5 bases). The CDR3 is 15 residues long. Trimming stripped 5 bases from V and 2 bases from J, with 14 bases between. Germline V gene sequence: CDR1 SGHAT, CDR2 FQNNGV. CDR3 nucleotide sequence: TGTGCCAGCAGCAGGGCTAGCTTGGACACAGATACGCAGTATTTT. Translation: CASSRASLDTDTQYF.

CDR3 in DNA: TGTGCCAGCAGTTACTCTCGCGGGTTAAACTACGAGCAGTACTTC. Translated, it gives CASSYSRGLNYEQYF. The chain links TRBV6-5 to TRBJ2-7; perhaps TRBD2 as D (5 bases). V lost 0 bases and J lost 3, with 12 bases in between. This CDR3 is 15 amino acids long. CDR1 MNHEY and CDR2 SVGAGI come from the germline V gene.